This paragraph covers one T cell receptor (beta chain) sequence. The specificity of this receptor is unknown. No much larger clonotype is one base removed from it; base qualities were not supplied. The germline V gene (reference sequence) specifies LGHDT as CDR1 and YNNKEL as CDR2. Unmatched junction bases come to 14, with V trimmed by 4 bases and J by 14 bases. Its CDR3 holds 14 amino acids, cysteine through phenylalanine. The DNA shown is the 42-base CDR3, in frame from base 1. TCRbeta CDR3 regions were amplified from genomic DNA using the immunoSEQ Assay, a bias-controlled multiplex PCR. As for how the authors treated the data: The number of nucleated cells in each sample was estimated from the amplification of reference gene primers within the assay. To quantify the absolute abundance of each unique TCRbeta CDR3 rearrangement, sequence reads were collapsed and filtered. For each sample, productive Simpson clonality was calculated as the square root of Simpson's diversity index across productive rearrangements. TCRdb holds this immuneACCESS table with in-frame rearrangements only. Some clones are missing; in checked studies, unresolved V genes explain under half, and the rest has no known cause. The V and J calls and the clone size are those of that table, but D and trimming were determined from the DNA. This sample has 250,000 to 400,000 clones in its table, and 70% to 90% of those were observed once. The leading ten clones occupy approximately 1.6% of the sample.

The data derive from a study of blood T cell repertoires in COVID-19 (dated by TCRdb to 2018 to 2020). Concerning the study at large: Samples covering the acute and convalescent phases of COVID-19 were provided by collaborators in the United States, Italy and Spain. The material from the prospective study consisted of cDNA or gDNA derived from T cells, B-cell-depleted T cells, or PBMCs. Subjects who had been exposed to COVID-19, were actively infected with it, or had recovered from it provided the deeply sampled blood TCRbeta repertoires that made up the dataset. The repertoires were released in a freely available public database meant as a resource for research on the immune response to SARS-CoV-2. The samples were drawn from two sources: the first 160 participants of the ongoing ImmuneRACE study, and fewer than 1,500 subjects contributed by 6 global collaborators. Sample metadata almost always included a de-identified subject ID, COVID-19 status, age in years and sex. Where available, HLA class I and class II types were obtained from metadata supplied by the sample provider rather than from assay-based typing. Paper-wide results and their limitations: The amount of clinical and demographic metadata varied by source and participant and was provided uncurated.

At one collaborating source in Seattle, patients were enrolled during active infection and were followed longitudinally through the course of disease. Collaborating institutions collected whole blood in K2EDTA tubes following their own protocols. For TCRbeta analysis, collaborators shipped samples in one of three forms: frozen whole blood, isolated PBMCs, or DNA extracted from either of those sample types. The receptor comes from a woman aged 25 to 45 with COVID-19, enrolled during active disease. The source material was peripheral blood. The rearranged chain carries TRBV3-1 (or the pseudogene TRBV3-2) and TRBJ2-1, with 7 bases in between that match TRBD1. The CDR3 region has the sequence CASSPQPKQGFEFF. The bases are TGTGCCAGCAGCCCACAACCAAAACAGGGGTTCGAGTTCTTC.